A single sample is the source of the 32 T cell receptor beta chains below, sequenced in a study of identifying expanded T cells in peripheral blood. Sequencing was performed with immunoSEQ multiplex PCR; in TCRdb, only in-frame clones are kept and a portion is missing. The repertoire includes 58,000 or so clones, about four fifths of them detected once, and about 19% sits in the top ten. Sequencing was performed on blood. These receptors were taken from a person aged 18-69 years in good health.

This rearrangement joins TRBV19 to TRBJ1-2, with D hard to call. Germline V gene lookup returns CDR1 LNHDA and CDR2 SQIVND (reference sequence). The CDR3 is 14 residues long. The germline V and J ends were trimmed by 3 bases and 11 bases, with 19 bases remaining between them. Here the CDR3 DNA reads TGTGCCAGTAGTATCACGGACGGAAGGCGACCTTACACCTTC. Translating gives CASSITDGRRPYTF. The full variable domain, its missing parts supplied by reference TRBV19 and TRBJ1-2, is DGGITQSPKYLFRKEGQNVTLSCEQNLNHDAMYWYRQDPGQGLRLIYYSQIVNDFQKGDIAEGYSVSREKKESFPLTVTSAQKNPTAFYLCASSITDGRRPYTFGSGTRLTVV.

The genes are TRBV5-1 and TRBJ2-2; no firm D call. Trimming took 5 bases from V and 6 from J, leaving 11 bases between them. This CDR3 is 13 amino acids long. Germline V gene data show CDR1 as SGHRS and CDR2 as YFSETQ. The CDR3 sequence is CASSFTVSGELFF. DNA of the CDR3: TGCGCCAGCAGTTTCACCGTCTCCGGGGAGCTGTTTTTT.

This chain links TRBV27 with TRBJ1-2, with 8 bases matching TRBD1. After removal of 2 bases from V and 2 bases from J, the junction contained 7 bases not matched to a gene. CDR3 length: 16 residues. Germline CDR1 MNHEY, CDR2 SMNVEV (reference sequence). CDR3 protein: CASSLGRGPANYGYTF. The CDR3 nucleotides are TGTGCCAGCAGTTTAGGCAGGGGGCCGGCCAACTATGGCTACACCTTC.

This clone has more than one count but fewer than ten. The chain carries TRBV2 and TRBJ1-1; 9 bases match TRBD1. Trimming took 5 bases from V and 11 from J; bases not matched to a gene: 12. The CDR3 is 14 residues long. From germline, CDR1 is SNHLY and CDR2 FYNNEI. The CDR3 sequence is CASSSGLTGGRAFF. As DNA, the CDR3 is TGTGCCAGCAGTTCGGGTTTGACAGGGGGACGGGCTTTCTTT. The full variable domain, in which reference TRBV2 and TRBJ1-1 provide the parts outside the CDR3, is EPEVTQTPSHQVTQMGQEVILRCVPISNHLYFYWYRQILGQKVEFLVSFYNNEISEKSEIFDDQFSVERPDGSNFTLKIRSTKLEDSAMYFCASSSGLTGGRAFFGQGTRLTVV.

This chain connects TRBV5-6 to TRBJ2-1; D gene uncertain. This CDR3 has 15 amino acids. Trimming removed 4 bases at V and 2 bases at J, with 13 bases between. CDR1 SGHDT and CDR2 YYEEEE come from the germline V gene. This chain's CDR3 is CASSPGPTTYNEQFF. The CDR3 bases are TGTGCCAGCAGCCCAGGACCGACAACCTACAATGAGCAGTTCTTC.

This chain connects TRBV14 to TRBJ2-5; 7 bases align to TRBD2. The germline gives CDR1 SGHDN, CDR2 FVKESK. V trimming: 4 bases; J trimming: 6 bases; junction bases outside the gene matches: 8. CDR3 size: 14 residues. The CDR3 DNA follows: TGTGCCAGCAGCCTGTGGGGGAGCGGGAAGACCCAGTACTTC. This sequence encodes CASSLWGSGKTQYF.

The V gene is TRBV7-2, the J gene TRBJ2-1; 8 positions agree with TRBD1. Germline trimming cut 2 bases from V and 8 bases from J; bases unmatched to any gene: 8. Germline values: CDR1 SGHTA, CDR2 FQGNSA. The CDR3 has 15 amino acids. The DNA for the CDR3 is TGTGCCAGCAGCTTAAGCGCCCGACAGGGGTATGAGCAGTTCTTC. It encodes CASSLSARQGYEQFF.

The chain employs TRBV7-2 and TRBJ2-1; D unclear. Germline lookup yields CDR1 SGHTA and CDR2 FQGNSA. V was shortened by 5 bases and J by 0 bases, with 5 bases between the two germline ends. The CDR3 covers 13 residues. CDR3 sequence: CASSPTSYNEQFF. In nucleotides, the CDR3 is TGTGCCAGCAGCCCGACCTCCTACAATGAGCAGTTCTTC.

The CDR3 DNA is TGCGCCAGCAGCCCAAGGTCCGACGCCAACTATGGCTACACCTTC. It yields the protein CASSPRSDANYGYTF. This rearrangement joins TRBV5-1 to TRBJ1-2, with D hard to call. The CDR3 contains 15 residues. V was cut by 4 bases and J by 2 bases, with 15 bases left in between. Germline CDR1 is SGHRS and CDR2 is YFSETQ.

CDR3 sequence: CASSPPGTSYGYTF. CDR3 DNA: TGTGCCAGCAGTCCTCCAGGGACTAGCTATGGCTACACCTTC. The chain combines TRBV2 with TRBJ1-2; perhaps TRBD1 as D (5 bases). This CDR3 is built from 14 residues. The germline V and J ends were trimmed by 5 bases and 4 bases, with 14 bases remaining between them. Germline CDR1 SNHLY, CDR2 FYNNEI.

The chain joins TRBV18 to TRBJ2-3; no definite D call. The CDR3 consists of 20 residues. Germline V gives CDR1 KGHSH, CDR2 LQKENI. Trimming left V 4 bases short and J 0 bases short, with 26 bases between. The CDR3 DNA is TGTGCCAGCTCACAATGGACCCGGGTTGGGCAACCCCGGAGCACAGATACGCAGTATTTT. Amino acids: CASSQWTRVGQPRSTDTQYF.

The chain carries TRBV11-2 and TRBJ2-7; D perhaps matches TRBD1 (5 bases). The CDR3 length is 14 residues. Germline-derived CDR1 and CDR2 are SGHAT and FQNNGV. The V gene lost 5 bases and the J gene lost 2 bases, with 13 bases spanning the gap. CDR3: CASSPWGGAYEQYF. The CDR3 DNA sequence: TGTGCCAGCAGCCCGTGGGGCGGCGCCTACGAGCAGTACTTC.

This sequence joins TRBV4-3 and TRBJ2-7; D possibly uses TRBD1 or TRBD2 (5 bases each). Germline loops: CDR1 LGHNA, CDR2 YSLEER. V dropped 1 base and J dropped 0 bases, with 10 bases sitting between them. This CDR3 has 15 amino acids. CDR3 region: CASSQGWGSSYEQYF. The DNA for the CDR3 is TGCGCCAGCAGCCAAGGATGGGGGAGCTCCTACGAGCAGTACTTC.

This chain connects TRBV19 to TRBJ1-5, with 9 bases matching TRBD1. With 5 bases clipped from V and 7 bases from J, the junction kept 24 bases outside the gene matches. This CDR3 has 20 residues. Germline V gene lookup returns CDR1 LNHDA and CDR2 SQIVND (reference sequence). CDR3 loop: CASSLSRPGQGPAPAQPQHF. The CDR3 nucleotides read TGTGCCAGTAGTCTCTCTCGACCGGGACAGGGTCCAGCCCCAGCCCAGCCCCAGCATTTT.

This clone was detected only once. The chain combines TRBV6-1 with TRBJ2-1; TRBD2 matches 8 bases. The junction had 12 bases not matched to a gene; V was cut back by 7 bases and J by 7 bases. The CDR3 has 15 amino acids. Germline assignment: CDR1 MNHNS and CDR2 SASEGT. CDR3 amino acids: CASTRRGGIGNEQFF. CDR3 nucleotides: TGTGCCAGCACCCGACGGGGGGGAATTGGAAATGAGCAGTTCTTC.

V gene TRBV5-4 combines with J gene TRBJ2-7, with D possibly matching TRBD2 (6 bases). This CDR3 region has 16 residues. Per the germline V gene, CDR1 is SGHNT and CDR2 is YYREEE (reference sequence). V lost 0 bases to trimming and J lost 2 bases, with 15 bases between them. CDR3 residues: CASSLGGVAEPYEQYV. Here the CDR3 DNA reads TGTGCCAGCAGCTTGGGGGGGGTGGCGGAACCCTACGAGCAGTACGTC.

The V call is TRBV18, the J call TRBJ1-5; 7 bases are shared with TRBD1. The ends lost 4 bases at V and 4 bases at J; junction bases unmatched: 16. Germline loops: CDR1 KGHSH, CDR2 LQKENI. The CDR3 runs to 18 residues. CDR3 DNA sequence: TGTGCCAGCTCACTTACTATTCTTGACAGGGATGGGAATCAGCCCCAGCATTTT. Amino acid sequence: CASSLTILDRDGNQPQHF.

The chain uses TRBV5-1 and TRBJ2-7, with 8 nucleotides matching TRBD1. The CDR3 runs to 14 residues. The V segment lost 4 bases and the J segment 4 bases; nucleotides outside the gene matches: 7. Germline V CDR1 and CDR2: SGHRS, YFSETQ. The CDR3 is CASSVGTGTYEQYF. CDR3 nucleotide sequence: TGCGCCAGCAGCGTCGGGACAGGAACTTACGAGCAGTACTTC.

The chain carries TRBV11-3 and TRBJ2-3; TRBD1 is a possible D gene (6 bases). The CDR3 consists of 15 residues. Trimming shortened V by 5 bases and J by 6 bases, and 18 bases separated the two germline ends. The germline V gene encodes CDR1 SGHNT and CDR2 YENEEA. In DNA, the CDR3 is TGTGCCAGCAGCCTCGCGCTGGGGGCAGGGGATACGCAGTATTTT. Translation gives CASSLALGAGDTQYF.

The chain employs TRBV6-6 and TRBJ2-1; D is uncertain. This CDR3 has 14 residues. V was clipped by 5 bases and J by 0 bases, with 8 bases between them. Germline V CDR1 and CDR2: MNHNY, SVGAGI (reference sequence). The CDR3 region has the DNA TGTGCCAGCAGTCTCGGAAGCTCCTACAATGAGCAGTTCTTC. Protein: CASSLGSSYNEQFF.

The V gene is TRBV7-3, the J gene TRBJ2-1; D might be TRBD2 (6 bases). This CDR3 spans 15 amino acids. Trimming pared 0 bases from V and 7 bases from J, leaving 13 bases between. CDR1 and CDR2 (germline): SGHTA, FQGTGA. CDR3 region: CASSLTIRGKNEQFF. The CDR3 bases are TGTGCCAGCAGCTTAACAATACGGGGGAAGAATGAGCAGTTCTTC.

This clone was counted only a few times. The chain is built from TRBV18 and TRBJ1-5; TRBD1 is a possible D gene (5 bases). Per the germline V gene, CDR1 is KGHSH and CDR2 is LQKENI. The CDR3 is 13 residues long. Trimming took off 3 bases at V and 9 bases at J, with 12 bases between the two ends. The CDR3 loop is CASSPSGDGPQHF. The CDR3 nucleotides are TGTGCCAGCTCACCGTCGGGGGACGGGCCCCAGCATTTT.

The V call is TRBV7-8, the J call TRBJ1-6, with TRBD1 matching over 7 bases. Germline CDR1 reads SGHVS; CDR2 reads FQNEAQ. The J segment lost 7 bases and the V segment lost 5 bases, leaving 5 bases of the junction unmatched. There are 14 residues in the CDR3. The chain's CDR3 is CASSRDSLNSPLHF. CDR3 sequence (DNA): TGTGCCAGCAGCCGGGACAGCCTAAATTCACCCCTCCACTTT.

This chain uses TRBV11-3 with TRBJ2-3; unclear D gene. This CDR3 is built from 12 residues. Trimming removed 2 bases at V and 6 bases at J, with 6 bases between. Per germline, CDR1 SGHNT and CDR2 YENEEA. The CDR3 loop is CASSLQRDTQYF. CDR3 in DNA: TGTGCCAGCAGCTTACAGAGGGATACGCAGTATTTT.

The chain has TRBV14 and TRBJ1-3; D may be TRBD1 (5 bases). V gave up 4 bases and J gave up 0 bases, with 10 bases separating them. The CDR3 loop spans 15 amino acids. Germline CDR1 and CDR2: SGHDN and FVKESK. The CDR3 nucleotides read TGTGCCAGCAGCCCCCCGGGGCTCTCTGGAAACACCATATATTTT. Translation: CASSPPGLSGNTIYF.

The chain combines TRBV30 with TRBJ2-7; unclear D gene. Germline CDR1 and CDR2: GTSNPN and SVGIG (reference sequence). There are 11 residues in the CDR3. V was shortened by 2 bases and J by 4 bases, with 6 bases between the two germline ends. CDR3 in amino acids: CAWSPSYEQYF. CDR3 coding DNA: TGTGCCTGGAGTCCATCATACGAGCAGTACTTC.

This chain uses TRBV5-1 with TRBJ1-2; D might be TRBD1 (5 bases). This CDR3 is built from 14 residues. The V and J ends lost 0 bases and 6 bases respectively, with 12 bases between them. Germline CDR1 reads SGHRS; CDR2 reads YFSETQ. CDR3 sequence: CASSLEVSGNGYTF. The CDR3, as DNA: TGCGCCAGCAGCTTGGAGGTGTCAGGGAATGGCTACACCTTC.

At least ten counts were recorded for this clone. DNA of the CDR3: TGTGCCAGCAAGCTAGAAGGTCGGCAGTTCTTC. It is translated as CASKLEGRQFF. V usage is TRBV6-6 and J usage is TRBJ2-1, with no clear D. Trimming removed 7 bases at V and 12 bases at J, with 13 bases between. Germline V gene sequence: CDR1 MNHNY, CDR2 SVGAGI (reference sequence). The CDR3 is 11 amino acids.

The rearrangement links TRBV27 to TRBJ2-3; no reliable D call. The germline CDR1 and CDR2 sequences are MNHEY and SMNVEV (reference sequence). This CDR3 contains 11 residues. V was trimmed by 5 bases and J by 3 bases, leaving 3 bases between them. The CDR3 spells CASSATDTQYF. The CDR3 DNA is TGTGCCAGCAGTGCTACAGATACGCAGTATTTT.

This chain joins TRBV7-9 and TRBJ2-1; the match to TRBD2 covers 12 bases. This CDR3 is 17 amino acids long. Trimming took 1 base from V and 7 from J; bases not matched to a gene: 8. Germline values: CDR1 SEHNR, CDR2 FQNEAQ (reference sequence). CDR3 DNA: TGTGCCAGCAGCTTAGACCCCGGACTAGCGGGACGGAATGAGCAGTTCTTC. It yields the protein CASSLDPGLAGRNEQFF.

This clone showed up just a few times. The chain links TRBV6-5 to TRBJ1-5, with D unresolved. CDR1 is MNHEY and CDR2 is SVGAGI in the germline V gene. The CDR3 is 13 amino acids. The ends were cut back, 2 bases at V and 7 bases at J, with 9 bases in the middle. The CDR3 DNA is TGTGCCAGCAGTTACGGGAGGAGCCAGCCCCAGCATTTT. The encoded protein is CASSYGRSQPQHF.

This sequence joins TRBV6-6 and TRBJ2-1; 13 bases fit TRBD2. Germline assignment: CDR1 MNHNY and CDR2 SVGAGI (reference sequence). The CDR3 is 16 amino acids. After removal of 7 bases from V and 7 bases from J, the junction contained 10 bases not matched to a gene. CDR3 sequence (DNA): TGTGCCAGCATCAACCTACTAGCGGGGGGGCCAAATGAGCAGTTCTTC. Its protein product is CASINLLAGGPNEQFF.